The 30 T cell receptor beta chains listed next were all sequenced from one sample in a study of regulatory T cells in long-lasting Graves disease (dated by TCRdb to the early 2020s). Libraries were built with multiplex PCR. Sequencing was carried out with an Illumina HiSeq 4000. iRepertoire HTBI primers and Arm-PCR amplification of CDR3 regions were used to construct TCR beta libraries. TCRdb reprocessed the public reads (quality trimming at Q25 with fastp, clone calling with MiXCR) and kept in-frame beta chains. Duplicate CDR3 protein sequences are folded into a single record with the most common DNA and genes. This sample comprises roughly 500,000 distinct CDR3 sequences, 22% of them detected only once. The ten top clones hold around 13% of the sample. The sample's time point, from its label and the paper: persistent/refractory GD, antithyroid drugs over 5 years with positive TRAb. RNA was extracted from PBMCs in TRIzol for both TCR sequencing and RNA sequencing.

The specimen comprised peripheral blood mononuclear cells (PBMCs), sampled when the disease was refractory, from a patient treated with antithyroid drugs. Receptors originate from a female donor with Graves disease.

This chain links TRBV7-9 with TRBJ2-7, with TRBD1 matching 10 bases. Germline CDR1 SEHNR, CDR2 FQNEAQ (reference sequence). V shed 5 bases and J 5 bases; nucleotides not matched to a gene: 6. CDR3 length equals 14 residues. In nucleotides, the CDR3 is TGTGCCAGCAGCGTGGGACAGGGGAGGGACGAGCAGTACTTC. Its protein product is CASSVGQGRDEQYF.

CDR3 in amino acids: CASSAEGVTEAFF. The CDR3 coding sequence is TGTGCCAGCAGCGCCGAGGGTGTCACTGAAGCTTTCTTT. The V call is TRBV6-2 or TRBV6-3, the J call TRBJ1-1, with D unresolved. The CDR3 consists of 13 residues. In germline, CDR1 is MNHEY, CDR2 SVGEGT. V lost 6 bases to trimming and J lost 4 bases, with 12 bases between them.

This clonotype has more than one count but fewer than ten. The V and J genes are TRBV2 and TRBJ2-2; TRBD2 might be the D (5 bases). This CDR3 has 13 amino acids. From germline, CDR1 is SNHLY and CDR2 FYNNEI. Between the trimmed V and J ends, which lost 6 bases and 4 bases, there was a span of 9 bases. CDR3 sequence (DNA): TGTGCCAGCAGAAGGGAGAGCACCGGGGAGCTGTTTTTT. It codes for CASRRESTGELFF.

This clonotype was seen more than once but under ten times. V gene TRBV20-1 combines with J gene TRBJ1-5; 8 bases line up with TRBD1. The V segment lost 5 bases and the J segment 0 bases; nucleotides outside the gene matches: 3. The length of the CDR3 is 14 residues. CDR1 is DFQATT, CDR2 SNEGSKA, per germline (reference sequence). Here the CDR3 reads CSADRGHSNQPQHF. CDR3 nucleotide sequence: TGCAGTGCTGACAGGGGCCATAGCAATCAGCCCCAGCATTTT.

V usage is TRBV19 and J usage is TRBJ1-2; D not certain. The CDR3 runs to 15 residues. CDR1 is LNHDA and CDR2 is SQIVND in the germline V gene (reference sequence). V lost 1 base, J lost 0 bases, and 9 bases lay in between. The CDR3 spells CASSIGAPTNYGYTF. The CDR3 DNA follows: TGTGCCAGTAGTATAGGTGCACCGACTAACTATGGCTACACCTTC.

Only a few counts were recorded for this clonotype. The DNA of the CDR3 is TGCGCCAGCAGCCAAGACCCAGGGGTTCCTGGGGCTTTCTTT. It encodes CASSQDPGVPGAFF. The rearrangement links TRBV4-3 to TRBJ1-1, with a weak D call TRBD1 (6 bases). Germline V gene data show CDR1 as LGHNA and CDR2 as YSLEER. V lost 0 bases and J lost 11, with 16 bases in between. This CDR3 comprises 14 residues.

The DNA of the CDR3 is TGTGCCAGCAGTTACTCTCGATGGGGCGGCAATCAGCCCCAGCATTTT. It specifies CASSYSRWGGNQPQHF. The genes are TRBV6-5 and TRBJ1-5; D is perhaps TRBD1 (5 bases). The CDR3 runs to 16 residues. Germline CDR1 is MNHEY and CDR2 is SVGAGI. V dropped 0 bases and J dropped 2 bases, with 11 bases sitting between them.

A word on this clonotype: Given a much more abundant clone one base away, this may be a read error. Here the CDR3 DNA reads TGTGCCAGCAGTTCCATAACACCCCGTGGACGTGGGTCTGAAGCTTTCTTT. It codes for CASSSITPRGRGSEAFF. The rearrangement uses TRBV6-5 and TRBJ1-1; unclear D gene. CDR1 MNHEY and CDR2 SVGAGI come from the germline V gene. The CDR3 has 17 residues. Trimming removed 4 bases at V and 6 bases at J, with 24 bases between.

This clonotype has ten or more counts. The chain combines TRBV28 with TRBJ1-2; 9 nucleotides agree with TRBD1. The CDR3 sequence is 16 residues long. Per germline, CDR1 MDHEN and CDR2 SYDVKM. The ends lost 7 bases at V and 1 base at J; junction bases unmatched: 10. The CDR3 sequence is CASNLEGQGFNYGYTF. In DNA, the CDR3 is TGTGCCAGCAACTTGGAGGGACAGGGTTTTAACTATGGCTACACCTTC.

This clonotype was counted a few times. The chain couples TRBV20-1 to TRBJ2-3; possible D gene TRBD2, 5 bases. CDR1 is DFQATT, CDR2 SNEGSKA, per germline (reference sequence). This CDR3 contains 16 residues. Trimming removed 4 bases from V and 5 bases from J, with 22 bases in between. CDR3 DNA sequence: TGCAGTGCTACAGCCGGGAATTCTAATGGGGAAGATACGCAGTATTTT. This gives the protein CSATAGNSNGEDTQYF.

Worth noting for this clonotype: An end of the junction does not agree with germline; a read error may underlie this. V is TRBV12-3 or TRBV12-4 and J is TRBJ2-2; TRBD1 agrees at 11 bases. The CDR3 has 15 amino acids. CDR3 amino acids: CASTGQGAGTGELVF. For the CDR3, the DNA is TGTGCCAGCACCGGACAGGGGGCCGGTACCGGGGAGCTGGTTTTT.

V usage is TRBV10-3 and J usage is TRBJ1-6, with no clear D. This CDR3 is built from 13 residues. V was clipped by 2 bases and J by 15 bases, with 14 bases between them. Per germline, CDR1 ENHRY and CDR2 SYGVKD. The CDR3: CAISEDPVKVLHF. CDR3 in DNA: TGTGCCATCAGTGAGGACCCCGTTAAGGTCCTCCACTTT.

This clonotype has more than one count but fewer than ten. V gene TRBV30 combines with J gene TRBJ2-7, with 10 bases lining up with TRBD2. V gave up 2 bases and J gave up 3 bases; unmatched junction bases: 1. From germline, CDR1 is GTSNPN and CDR2 SVGIG (reference sequence). The CDR3 is 13 residues long. The CDR3 DNA reads TGTGCCTGGAGTACTAGCGGGGTCTACGAGCAGTACTTC. Its protein product is CAWSTSGVYEQYF.

As concerns this clonotype: A much larger clone differs from this one at a single base, so this may be a read error. This chain joins TRBV6-1 and TRBJ2-1; the D gene is possibly TRBD2 (5 bases). Germline V gene data show CDR1 as MNHNS and CDR2 as SASEGT. CDR3 size: 15 residues. The V and J ends lost 8 bases and 7 bases respectively, with 21 bases between them. CDR3 bases: TGTGCCAGCGGCACCGGGGAACCGCCAAGGAATGAGCAGTTCTTC. This encodes CASGTGEPPRNEQFF.

V and J are TRBV27 and TRBJ2-2; 14 bases line up with TRBD2. V trimming: 5 bases; J trimming: 9 bases; junction bases outside the gene matches: 11. The germline gives CDR1 MNHEY, CDR2 SMNVEV (reference sequence). This CDR3 contains 17 residues. The CDR3 sequence is CASSPRTSGGLHRELFF. The CDR3 DNA reads TGTGCCAGCAGTCCGCGGACTAGCGGGGGGCTCCACCGGGAGCTGTTTTTT.

At least ten counts were recorded for this clonotype. The chain links TRBV3-2 to TRBJ2-2. TRBV3-2 is recorded as a pseudogene. This CDR3 has 13 residues. CDR3: CAKKGWRTGELFF. DNA for the CDR3: TGTGCCAAAAAGGGATGGCGAACCGGGGAGCTGTTTTTT.

Only a few counts were recorded for this clonotype. The chain carries TRBV28 and TRBJ2-1; 12 nucleotides align to TRBD1. Per germline, CDR1 MDHEN and CDR2 SYDVKM. This CDR3 has 13 residues. The CDR3 is CAGGDRGRHEQFF. DNA for the CDR3: TGTGCAGGGGGGGACAGGGGGCGTCATGAGCAGTTCTTC.

V usage is TRBV20-1 and J usage is TRBJ1-5, with D possibly being TRBD1 (5 bases). Trimming shortened V by 5 bases and J by 4 bases, and 12 bases separated the two germline ends. The CDR3 spans 13 residues. Germline-derived CDR1 and CDR2 are DFQATT and SNEGSKA (reference sequence). This CDR3 is CSASTASNQPQHF. The CDR3 nucleotides read TGCAGTGCTTCGACAGCGTCAAATCAGCCCCAGCATTTT.

A remark on this clonotype: A far larger clone is one base from this, pointing to a likely read error. V and J are TRBV6-2 or TRBV6-3 and TRBJ1-2; no clear D gene. This CDR3 has 13 residues. CDR1 is MNHEY and CDR2 is SVGEGT in the germline V gene. Here the CDR3 DNA reads TGTGCCAGCAGTTACAAACCTAACTATGACTACACCTTC. Its protein is CASSYKPNYDYTF.

The sample holds many counts of this clonotype. The chain links TRBV30 to TRBJ1-1; no clear D. Trimming took off 2 bases at V and 5 bases at J, with 12 bases between the two ends. CDR1 and CDR2 (germline): GTSNPN, SVGIG (reference sequence). This CDR3 is 13 amino acids long. The CDR3 spells CAWSKGVRTEAFF. In DNA, the CDR3 is TGTGCCTGGAGTAAAGGTGTGAGGACTGAAGCTTTCTTT.

The rearrangement links TRBV7-3 to TRBJ2-3; 11 bases align to TRBD2. This CDR3 is 15 amino acids long. Unmatched junction bases numbered 6, after V lost 5 bases and J lost 5 bases. Looked up from germline, CDR1 is SGHTA and CDR2 is FQGTGA. The CDR3 DNA is TGTGCCAGCAGCCCTAGCGGGGGGCAGGGAGATACGCAGTATTTT. Residues: CASSPSGGQGDTQYF.

V is TRBV29-1 and J is TRBJ1-1, with D possibly TRBD1 on 5 matching bases. V lost 6 bases and J lost 2, with 13 bases in between. The CDR3 is made up of 13 amino acids. Germline loops: CDR1 SQVTM, CDR2 ANQGSEA. Here the CDR3 DNA reads TGCAGCGTGGCACAGGTCCTCAACACTGAAGCTTTCTTT. It encodes CSVAQVLNTEAFF.

The chain combines TRBV30 with TRBJ2-5, with D tentatively TRBD1 (6 bases). Trimming stripped 1 base from V and 1 base from J, with 13 bases between. The CDR3 contains 15 residues. Germline V lookup: CDR1 GTSNPN, CDR2 SVGIG (reference sequence). CDR3: CAWSGTGQFQETQYF. The DNA of the CDR3 is TGTGCCTGGAGTGGAACAGGGCAATTCCAAGAGACCCAGTACTTC.

CDR3 in amino acids: CASSLGGYGGYEQYF. The CDR3 bases are TGTGCCAGCAGCTTAGGGGGATATGGGGGCTACGAGCAGTACTTC. The chain links TRBV7-9 to TRBJ2-7; the D call may be TRBD1 or TRBD2 (5 bases each). The germline V and J ends were trimmed by 1 base and 3 bases, with 13 bases remaining between them. CDR3 length equals 15 residues. From germline, CDR1 is SEHNR and CDR2 FQNEAQ (reference sequence).

The chain couples TRBV29-1 to TRBJ1-4; D gene ambiguous. Trimming left V 4 bases short and J 6 bases short, with 12 bases between. Germline assignment: CDR1 SQVTM and CDR2 ANQGSEA. The CDR3 length is 13 residues. The chain's CDR3 is CSVGDRRDEKLFF. The CDR3, as DNA: TGCAGCGTTGGTGACCGTAGGGATGAAAAACTGTTTTTT.

The chain carries TRBV2 and TRBJ1-1, with D perhaps matching TRBD1 (5 bases). The germline V and J ends were trimmed by 7 bases and 0 bases, with 18 bases remaining between them. The CDR3 is 16 amino acids. The germline V gene encodes CDR1 SNHLY and CDR2 FYNNEI. CDR3 nucleotide sequence: TGTGCCAGCACCAGGACCCTTGACAGCATGAACACTGAAGCTTTCTTT. This sequence encodes CASTRTLDSMNTEAFF.

This chain links TRBV29-1 with TRBJ1-1; 10 nucleotides line up with TRBD1. The CDR3 loop spans 14 amino acids. Germline V lookup: CDR1 SQVTM, CDR2 ANQGSEA. V lost 5 bases, J lost 5 bases, and 8 bases stayed unmatched. The CDR3 region is CSVKKTGGKTEAFF. In DNA form, the CDR3 reads TGCAGCGTTAAAAAGACAGGGGGCAAGACTGAAGCTTTCTTT.

V usage is TRBV7-6 and J usage is TRBJ2-7; TRBD2 matches 11 bases. Germline-derived CDR1 and CDR2 are SGHVS and FNYEAQ. The CDR3 consists of 16 residues. Unmatched junction bases numbered 12, after V lost 5 bases and J lost 6 bases. CDR3 DNA: TGTGCCAGCAGCCAGGGAGTAGCGGGGGGGCGTAGCGAGCAGTACTTC. Translated, it gives CASSQGVAGGRSEQYF.

The chain recombines TRBV6-5 with TRBJ2-7; D may be TRBD1 or TRBD2 (5 bases each). Germline CDR1 and CDR2: MNHEY and SVGAGI. Trimming took off 2 bases at V and 0 bases at J, with 11 bases between the two ends. The CDR3 has 15 residues. In nucleotides, the CDR3 is TGTGCCAGCAGTTACGGGACGCCTTTCTCCTACGAGCAGTACTTC. Residues: CASSYGTPFSYEQYF.

The chain carries TRBV28 and TRBJ1-6; a possible D gene is TRBD1 (6 bases). Looked up from germline, CDR1 is MDHEN and CDR2 is SYDVKM. V dropped 5 bases and J dropped 9 bases, with 14 bases sitting between them. This CDR3 is 14 amino acids long. CDR3 in DNA: TGTGCCAGCAGTCCCAGGGGTAGGGTTTCACCCCTCCACTTT. Amino acids: CASSPRGRVSPLHF.